This section outlines one T cell receptor (beta chain) sequence together with its context. This sample's TCRbeta library carried unique molecular identifier barcodes. TCRdb re-called the PCR reads through MiXCR, storing one row per CDR3 protein. The data show 500,000 or so distinct CDR3 sequences, with 32% seen just once and about 2.3% held by the top ten. The data originate from a study of T-cell reconstitution after alpha-beta-depleted transplantation in children. Trimming took off 0 bases at V and 5 bases at J, with 7 bases between the two ends. The germline CDR1 and CDR2 sequences are MNHEY and SVGAGI. This CDR3 is 14 amino acids long.

The TCR sequence derives from a human donor who donated a stem cell graft to a child with aplastic anemia. Material: PBMCs from the stem cell graft donor, obtained from the stem cell graft. The chain joins TRBV6-5 to TRBJ1-4; D not certain. CDR3 protein: CASSYSPGNEKLFF. CDR3 nucleotide sequence: TGTGCCAGCAGTTACTCACCCGGGAATGAAAAACTGTTTTTT.